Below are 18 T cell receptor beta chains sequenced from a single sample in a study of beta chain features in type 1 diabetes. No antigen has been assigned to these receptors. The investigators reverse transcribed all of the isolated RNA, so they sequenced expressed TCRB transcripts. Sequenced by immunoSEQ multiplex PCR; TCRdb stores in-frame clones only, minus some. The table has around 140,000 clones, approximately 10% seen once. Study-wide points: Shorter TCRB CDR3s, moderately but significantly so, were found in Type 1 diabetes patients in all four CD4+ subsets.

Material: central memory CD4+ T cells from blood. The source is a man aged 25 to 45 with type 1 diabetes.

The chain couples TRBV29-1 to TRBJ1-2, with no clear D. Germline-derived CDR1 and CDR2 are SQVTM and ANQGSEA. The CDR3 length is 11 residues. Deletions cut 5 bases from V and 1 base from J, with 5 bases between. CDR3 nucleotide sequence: TGCAGCGTTTCCGGTAACTATGGCTACACCTTC. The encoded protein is CSVSGNYGYTF.

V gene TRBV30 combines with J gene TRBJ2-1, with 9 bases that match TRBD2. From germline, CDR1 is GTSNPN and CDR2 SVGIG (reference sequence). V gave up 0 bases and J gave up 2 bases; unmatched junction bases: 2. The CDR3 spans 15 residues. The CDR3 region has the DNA TGTGCCTGGAGTGTGCGGACTAGCGCCTACAATGAGCAGTTCTTC. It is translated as CAWSVRTSAYNEQFF.

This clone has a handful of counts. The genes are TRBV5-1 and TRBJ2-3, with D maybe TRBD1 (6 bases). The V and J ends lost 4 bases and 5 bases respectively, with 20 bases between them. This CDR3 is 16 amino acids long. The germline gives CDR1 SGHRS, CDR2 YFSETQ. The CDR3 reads CASSLADRPSGDTQYF. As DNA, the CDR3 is TGCGCCAGCAGCCTGGCCGACAGGCCGAGCGGAGATACGCAGTATTTT.

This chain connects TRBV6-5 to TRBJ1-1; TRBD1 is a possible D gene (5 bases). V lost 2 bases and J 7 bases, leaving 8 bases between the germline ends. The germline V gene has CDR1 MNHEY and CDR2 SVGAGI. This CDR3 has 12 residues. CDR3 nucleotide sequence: TGTGCCAGCAGTTACAACGGGGGTGAAGCTTTCTTT. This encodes CASSYNGGEAFF.

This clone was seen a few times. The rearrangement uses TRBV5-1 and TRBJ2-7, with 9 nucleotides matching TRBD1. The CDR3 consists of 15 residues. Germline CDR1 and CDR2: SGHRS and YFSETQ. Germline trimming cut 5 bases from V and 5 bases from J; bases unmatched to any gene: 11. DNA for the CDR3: TGCGCCAGCAGATTCACAGGGGGCGGAGGAAACGAGCAGTACTTC. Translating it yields CASRFTGGGGNEQYF.

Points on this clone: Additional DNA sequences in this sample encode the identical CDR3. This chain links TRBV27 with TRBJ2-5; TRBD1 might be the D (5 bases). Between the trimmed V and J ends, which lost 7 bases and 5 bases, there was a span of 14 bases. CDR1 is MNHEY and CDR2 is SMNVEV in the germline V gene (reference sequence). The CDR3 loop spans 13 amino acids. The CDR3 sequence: CASTRQGGETQYF. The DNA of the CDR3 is TGTGCCAGCACCCGGCAGGGTGGGGAGACCCAGTACTTC.

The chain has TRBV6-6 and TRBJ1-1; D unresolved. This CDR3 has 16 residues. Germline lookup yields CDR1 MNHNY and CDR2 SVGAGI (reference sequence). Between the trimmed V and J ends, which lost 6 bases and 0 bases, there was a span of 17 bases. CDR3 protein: CASRPKVGVMNTEAFF. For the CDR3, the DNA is TGTGCCAGCAGACCCAAGGTCGGAGTGATGAACACTGAAGCTTTCTTT.

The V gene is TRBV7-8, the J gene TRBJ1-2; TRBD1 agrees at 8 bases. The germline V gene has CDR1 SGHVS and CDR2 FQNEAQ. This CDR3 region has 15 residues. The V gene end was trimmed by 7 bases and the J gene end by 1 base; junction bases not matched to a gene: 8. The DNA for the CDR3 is TGTGCCAGCACCACACAGGGGGTCCTTAACTATGGCTACACCTTC. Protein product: CASTTQGVLNYGYTF. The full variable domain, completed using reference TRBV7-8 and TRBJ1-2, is GAGVSQSPRYKVAKRGQDVALRCDPISGHVSLFWYQQALGQGPEFLTYFQNEAQLDKSGLPSDRFFAERPEGSVSTLKIQRTQQEDSAVYLCASTTQGVLNYGYTFGSGTRLTVV.

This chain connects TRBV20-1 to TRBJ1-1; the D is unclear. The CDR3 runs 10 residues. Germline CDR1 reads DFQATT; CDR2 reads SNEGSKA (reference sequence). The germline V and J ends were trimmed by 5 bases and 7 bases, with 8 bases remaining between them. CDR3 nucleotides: TGCAGTGCTGGGCTAATTGAAGCTTTCTTT. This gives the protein CSAGLIEAFF.

CDR3 coding DNA: TGTGCCAGCAGTGAGAGCCCCGGTTTGGAGCAGTACTTC. Protein: CASSESPGLEQYF. This rearrangement joins TRBV6-1 to TRBJ2-7; D is undetermined. The germline V gene encodes CDR1 MNHNS and CDR2 SASEGT. The CDR3 has 13 residues. Trimming removed 3 bases from V and 7 bases from J, with 13 bases in between.

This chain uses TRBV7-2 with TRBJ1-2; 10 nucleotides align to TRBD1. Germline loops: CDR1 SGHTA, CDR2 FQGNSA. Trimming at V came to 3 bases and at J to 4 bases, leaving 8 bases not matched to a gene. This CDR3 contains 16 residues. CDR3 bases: TGTGCCAGCAGCTTCACCCTGACAGGGGGCGTCTATGGCTACACCTTC. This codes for CASSFTLTGGVYGYTF.

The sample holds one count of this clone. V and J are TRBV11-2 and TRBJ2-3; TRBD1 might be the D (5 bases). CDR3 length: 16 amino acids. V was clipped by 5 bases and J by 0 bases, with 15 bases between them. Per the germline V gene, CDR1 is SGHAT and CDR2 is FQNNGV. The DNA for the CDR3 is TGTGCCAGCAGCCCTTGGGCAGGGCCTAGCACAGATACGCAGTATTTT. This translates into CASSPWAGPSTDTQYF.

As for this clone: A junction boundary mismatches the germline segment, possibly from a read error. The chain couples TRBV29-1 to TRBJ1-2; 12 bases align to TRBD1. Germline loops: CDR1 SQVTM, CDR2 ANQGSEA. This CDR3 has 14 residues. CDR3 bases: TGCAGCGTAAAGGCCGGGACAGGGGGCGGGGGTGAGGCCTTC. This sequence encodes CSVKAGTGGGGEAF. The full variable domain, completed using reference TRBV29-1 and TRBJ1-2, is SAVISQKPSRDICQRGTSLTIQCQVDSQVTMMFWYRQQPGQSLTLIATANQGSEATYESGFVIDKFPISRPNLTFSTLTVSNMSPEDSSIYLCSVKAGTGGGGEAFGSGTRLTVV.

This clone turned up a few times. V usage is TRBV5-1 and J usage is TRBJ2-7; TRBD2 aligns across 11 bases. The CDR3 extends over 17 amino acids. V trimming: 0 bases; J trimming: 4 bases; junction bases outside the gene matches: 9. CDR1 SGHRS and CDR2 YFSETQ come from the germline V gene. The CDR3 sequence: CASSLELAGAADYEQYF. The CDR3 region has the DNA TGCGCCAGCAGCTTGGAACTAGCGGGGGCCGCCGATTACGAGCAGTACTTC. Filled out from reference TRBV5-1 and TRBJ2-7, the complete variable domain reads KAGVTQTPRYLIKTRGQQVTLSCSPISGHRSVSWYQQTPGQGLQFLFEYFSETQRNKGNFPGRFSGRQFSNSRSEMNVSTLELGDSALYLCASSLELAGAADYEQYFGPGTRLTVT.

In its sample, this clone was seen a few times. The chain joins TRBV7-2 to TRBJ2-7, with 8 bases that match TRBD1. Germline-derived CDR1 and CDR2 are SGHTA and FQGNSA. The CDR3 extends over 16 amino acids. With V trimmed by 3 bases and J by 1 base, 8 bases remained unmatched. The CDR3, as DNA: TGTGCCAGCAGCTTGGCCACAGGGGGAAGGTCCTACGAGCAGTACTTC. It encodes CASSLATGGRSYEQYF. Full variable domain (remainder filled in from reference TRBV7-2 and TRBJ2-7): GAGVSQSPSNKVTEKGKDVELRCDPISGHTALYWYRQSLGQGLEFLIYFQGNSAPDKSGLPSDRFSAERTGGSVSTLTIQRTQQEDSAVYLCASSLATGGRSYEQYFGPGTRLTVT.

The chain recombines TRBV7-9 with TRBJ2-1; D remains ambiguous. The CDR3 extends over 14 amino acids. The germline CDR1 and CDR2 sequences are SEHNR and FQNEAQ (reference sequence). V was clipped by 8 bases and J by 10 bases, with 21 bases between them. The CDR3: CASSLTGPGGEQFF. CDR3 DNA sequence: TGTGCCAGCTCCCTCACCGGCCCGGGTGGGGAGCAGTTCTTC.

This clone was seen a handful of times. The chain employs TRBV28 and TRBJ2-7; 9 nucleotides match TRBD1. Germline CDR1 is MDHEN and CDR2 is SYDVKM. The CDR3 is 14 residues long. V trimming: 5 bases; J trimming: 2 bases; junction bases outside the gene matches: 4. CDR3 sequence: CASSPRQGAYEQYF. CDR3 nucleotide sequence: TGTGCCAGCAGTCCCCGACAGGGGGCCTACGAGCAGTACTTC. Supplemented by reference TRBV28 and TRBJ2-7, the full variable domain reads DVKVTQSSRYLVKRTGEKVFLECVQDMDHENMFWYRQDPGLGLRLIYFSYDVKMKEKGDIPEGYSVSREKKERFSLILESASTNQTSMYLCASSPRQGAYEQYFGPGTRLTVT.

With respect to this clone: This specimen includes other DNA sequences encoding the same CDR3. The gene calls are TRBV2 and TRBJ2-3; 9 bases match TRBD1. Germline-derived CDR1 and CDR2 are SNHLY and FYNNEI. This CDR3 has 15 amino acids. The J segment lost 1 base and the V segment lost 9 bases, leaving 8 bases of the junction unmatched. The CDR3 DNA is TGTGCCAGTTCACCACGGACAGGGGGCACAGATACGCAGTATTTT. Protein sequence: CASSPRTGGTDTQYF.